This is a list of T cell receptor beta chains from one sample in a study of blood T cell repertoires in COVID-19. The assay was immunoSEQ multiplex PCR, and TCRdb's table has in-frame clones only and misses some. This repertoire shows about 170,000 clones, roughly 80% found once; its top ten account for about 14%. Sequenced input: peripheral blood. These receptors all come from a woman in her 70s with COVID-19, enrolled during active disease. Each CDR3 is given with its conserved first and last residue. Each record gives: V gene, J gene, CDR3 protein.

V: TRBV28; J: TRBJ2-2; CDR3: CASSLARMELFF
V: TRBV30; J: TRBJ1-2; CDR3: CAWTGGWGGYTF
V: TRBV24-1; J: TRBJ1-1; CDR3: CATRTAMNTEAFF
V: TRBV30; J: TRBJ1-6; CDR3: CAWRTGTVNSPLHF
V: TRBV7-8; J: TRBJ2-5; CDR3: CASSLARTAMRTQYF
V: TRBV28; J: TRBJ1-2; CDR3: CASSWVWAAQGSSYTF
V: TRBV27; J: TRBJ1-1; CDR3: CASSFWGGRTEAFF
V: TRBV5-1; J: TRBJ1-2; CDR3: CASSWTPGDGYTF
V: TRBV24-1; J: TRBJ2-3; CDR3: CATSDGDRGNTDTQYF
V: TRBV3-1/TRBV3-2; J: TRBJ2-2; CDR3: CASSQEFIDTGELFF
V: TRBV5-8; J: TRBJ1-5; CDR3: CASSSSDRADQPQHF
V: TRBV5-1; J: TRBJ2-5; CDR3: CASSFSGQETQYF
V: TRBV28; J: TRBJ1-2; CDR3: CASSKPGQGAVGYTF
V: TRBV28; J: TRBJ2-7; CDR3: CASSLYQGYEQYF
V: TRBV28; J: TRBJ2-3; CDR3: CASSLGAGALSTDTQYF
V: TRBV24-1; J: TRBJ2-2; CDR3: CATSVTGELFF
V: TRBV9; J: TRBJ2-5; CDR3: CASSRSGGQETQYF
V: TRBV19; J: TRBJ1-1; CDR3: CASSISGRSEAFF
V: TRBV27; J: TRBJ1-5; CDR3: CASSLYIHQPQHF
V: TRBV28; J: TRBJ2-1; CDR3: CASSLRGGVNEQFF
V: TRBV10-3; J: TRBJ2-7; CDR3: CAISDNGGLAGQEQYF
V: TRBV9; J: TRBJ2-5; CDR3: CASSVTGAGETQYF
V: TRBV19; J: TRBJ2-7; CDR3: CASSFAKSRSEQYF
V: TRBV3-1/TRBV3-2; J: TRBJ1-2; CDR3: CASSPDRNYGYTF
V: TRBV19; J: TRBJ2-2; CDR3: CASTARTGNTGELFF
V: TRBV6-2/TRBV6-3; J: TRBJ2-1; CDR3: CASSSQRTYNEQFF
V: TRBV19; J: TRBJ2-1; CDR3: CASSGQGTGEQFF
V: TRBV6-5; J: TRBJ1-2; CDR3: CASRYTGVGGYTF
V: TRBV6-6; J: TRBJ1-1; CDR3: CASSGDRGLSNTEAFF
V: TRBV28; J: TRBJ1-5; CDR3: CASSQATGGAKDQPQHF
V: TRBV7-8; J: TRBJ2-5; CDR3: CASSPTPEGKETQYF
V: TRBV27; J: TRBJ1-2; CDR3: CASSLSFNYGYTF
V: TRBV28; J: TRBJ1-6; CDR3: CASSFSGKTGGSDSPLHF
V: TRBV4-1; J: TRBJ1-3; CDR3: CASSHFRGSGNTIYF
V: TRBV10-1; J: TRBJ1-2; CDR3: CASSYERNYGYTF
V: TRBV9; J: TRBJ1-5; CDR3: CASSETGGAQPQHF
V: TRBV28; J: TRBJ1-1; CDR3: CASTPTGVGEAFF
V: TRBV7-9; J: TRBJ1-1; CDR3: CASSLDAGVAEAFF
V: TRBV6-2/TRBV6-3; J: TRBJ2-1; CDR3: CASSYGSGQVGSGEQFF
V: TRBV19; J: TRBJ1-4; CDR3: CASSMRGGNERMFF
V: TRBV2; J: TRBJ2-1; CDR3: CASMGAGLSPLYNEQFF
V: TRBV6-6; J: TRBJ1-1; CDR3: CASRSLAGAFF
V: TRBV6-5; J: TRBJ2-1; CDR3: CASSPLFSVEQFF
V: TRBV28; J: TRBJ2-7; CDR3: CASSLSGSHSYEQYF
V: TRBV28; J: TRBJ2-7; CDR3: CASSHRGSSYEQYF
V: TRBV29-1; J: TRBJ2-1; CDR3: CSVEASGAYNEQFF
V: TRBV14; J: TRBJ1-1; CDR3: CASSPRGSGLENTEAFF